The present entry profiles one T cell receptor beta chain with its context. The antigen is unknown. The data belong to a study of human T cells and chemical hapten exposure. For the study at large: Skin of the upper inner arm, around 2 cm by around 2 cm, received 2% DPC for sensitization.

TCRdb independently ran MiXCR on the RACE reads; one entry per CDR3 protein. The repertoire has about 34,000 distinct CDR3 sequences, 5.5% to 8% of them found once; the top ten carry about 10%. Findings and limits, study-wide: In comparison with controls, expanded TCRs gave rise to a significantly larger number of large CDR3 similarity clusters. The donors suffered from alopecia, so their immune response may not match that of healthy people.

Time point specified: patch test 1, 2 weeks after DPC sensitization. Treatment denoted: therapeutic diphenylcyclopropenone sensitization with weekly scalp DPC. The authors' total RNA extraction used unfractionated whole blood. Donation of samples came from alopecia patients who were 18 to 70 years old and suitable for DPC. Germline CDR1 SGHRS, CDR2 YFSETQ. V lost 0 bases to trimming and J lost 3 bases; unmatched junction nucleotides: 11. The CDR3 has 17 residues. The clonotype comes from a woman in her twenties or thirties with alopecia areata. Some clones in this sample may be carry-over from other donors' samples. This chain connects TRBV5-1 to TRBJ2-5; 7 nucleotides line up with TRBD1. Sequences were derived from whole blood, sampled in connection with sensitization to the hapten diphenylcyclopropenone (DPC). The chain's CDR3 is CASSLGIGVGTEETQYF. Here the CDR3 DNA reads TGCGCCAGCAGCTTGGGAATCGGGGTCGGGACAGAAGAGACCCAGTACTTC.